Reported below is one TCR beta chain. Its antigen is unidentified. Different DNA sequences within this sample yield the same CDR3. This sample is drawn from a study of a mutant IDH1 vaccine in newly diagnosed glioma. Clones were sequenced by immunoSEQ multiplex PCR, and TCRdb holds only the in-frame ones, with some missing. The sample includes tens of thousands of clones, about three quarters seen only once; the top ten take 9% to 15%. Time point noted: week 35, safety follow-up. The vaccine gave 300 ug of a 20-mer mutant IDH1 peptide subcutaneously per dose. Administration of eight vaccinations to patients took place in weeks 1, 3, 5, 7, 11, 15, 19, 23. Germline V gene lookup returns CDR1 MNHNS and CDR2 SASEGT. After removal of 6 bases from V and 10 bases from J, the junction contained 13 bases not matched to a gene. CDR3 length: 14 amino acids.

The sample consisted of PBMCs, taken from a glioma patient whose treatment included an IDH1 peptide vaccine. The chain uses TRBV6-1 and TRBJ1-1; 8 bases line up with TRBD1. The sequence was collected from a man between 35 and 55 years old with glioma. CDR3 region: CASRDRDGARGAFF. The DNA of the CDR3 is TGTGCCAGCAGGGACAGGGACGGGGCACGGGGAGCTTTCTTT.